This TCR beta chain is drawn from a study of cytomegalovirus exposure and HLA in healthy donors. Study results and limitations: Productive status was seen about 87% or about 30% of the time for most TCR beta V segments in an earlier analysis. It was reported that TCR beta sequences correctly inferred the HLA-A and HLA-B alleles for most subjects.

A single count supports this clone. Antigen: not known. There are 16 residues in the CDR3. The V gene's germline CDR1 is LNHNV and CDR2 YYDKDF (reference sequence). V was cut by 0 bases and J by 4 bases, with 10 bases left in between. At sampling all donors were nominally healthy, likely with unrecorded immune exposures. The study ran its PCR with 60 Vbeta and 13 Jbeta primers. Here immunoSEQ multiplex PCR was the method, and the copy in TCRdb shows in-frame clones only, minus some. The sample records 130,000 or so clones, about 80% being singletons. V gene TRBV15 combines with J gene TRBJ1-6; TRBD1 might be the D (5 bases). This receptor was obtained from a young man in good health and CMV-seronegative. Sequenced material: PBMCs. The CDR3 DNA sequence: TGTGCCACCAGCAGAGACAGGGAGGCATATAATTCACCCCTCCACTTT. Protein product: CATSRDREAYNSPLHF.